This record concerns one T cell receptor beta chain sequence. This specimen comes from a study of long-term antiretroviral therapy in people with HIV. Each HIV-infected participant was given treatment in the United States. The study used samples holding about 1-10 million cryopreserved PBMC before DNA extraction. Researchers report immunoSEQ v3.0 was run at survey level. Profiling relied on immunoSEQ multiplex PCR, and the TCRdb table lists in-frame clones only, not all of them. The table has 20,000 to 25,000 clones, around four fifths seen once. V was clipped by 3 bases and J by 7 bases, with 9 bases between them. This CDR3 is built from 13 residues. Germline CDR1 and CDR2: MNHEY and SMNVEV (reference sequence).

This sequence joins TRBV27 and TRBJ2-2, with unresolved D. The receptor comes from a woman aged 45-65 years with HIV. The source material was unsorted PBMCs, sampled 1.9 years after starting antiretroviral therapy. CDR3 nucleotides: TGTGCCAGCAGTTTTGGGGTTGGCGGGGAGCTGTTTTTT. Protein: CASSFGVGGELFF.